The 11 T cell receptor beta chains presented below share a single source sample, sequenced in a study of Graves' ophthalmopathy and Graves' hyperthyroidism (dated by TCRdb to 2016 to 2018). This sample was sequenced with an Illumina HiSeq 2000. For repertoire sequencing, the TCR beta CDR3 regions were amplified from RNA transcripts. A first-round RT-PCR used HTBI primers with the Qiagen OneStep RT-PCR kit, followed by a second-round multiplex PCR, size selection and purification. TCRdb handled the public reads itself, with Q25 trimming in fastp and clone calling in MiXCR, and kept productive beta chains. Identical CDR3 protein sequences are pooled into one entry, listed with their most common genes and DNA. Present in this sample are roughly 1.1 million distinct CDR3 sequences, 36% of which were seen just once. Together, the top ten hold 11% of the sample. Sample: peripheral blood or thyroid tissue (not recorded which). Receptors were obtained from an adult man with Graves' hyperthyroidism.

This clonotype was found many times. CDR3 sequence reads: CSASPPDRVSNQPQHF. The CDR3 bases are TGCAGTGCTAGCCCCCCGGACAGAGTCAGCAATCAGCCCCAGCATTTT. The chain joins TRBV20-1 to TRBJ1-5, with a tentative D call TRBD1 (6 bases). Germline V gives CDR1 DFQATT, CDR2 SNEGSKA (reference sequence). V dropped 3 bases and J dropped 1 base, with 16 bases sitting between them. The CDR3 covers 16 residues.

This clonotype showed up many times. CDR3: CASSLDPRRRGEQYF. The DNA for the CDR3 is TGTGCCAGCAGCTTAGACCCCCGTCGTAGGGGCGAGCAGTACTTC. The chain couples TRBV11-2 to TRBJ2-7; D is perhaps TRBD1 (5 bases). CDR3 length equals 15 residues. Per the germline V gene, CDR1 is SGHAT and CDR2 is FQNNGV. The V gene lost 0 bases and the J gene lost 6 bases, with 15 bases spanning the gap. Filled out from reference TRBV11-2 and TRBJ2-7, the complete variable domain reads EAGVAQSPRYKIIEKRQSVAFWCNPISGHATLYWYQQILGQGPKLLIQFQNNGVVDDSQLPKDRFSAERLKGVDSTLKIQPAKLEDSAVYLCASSLDPRRRGEQYFGPGTRLTVT.

The chain couples TRBV20-1 to TRBJ1-5; no definite D call. CDR1 and CDR2 from the germline V gene are DFQATT and SNEGSKA (reference sequence). This CDR3 contains 13 residues. Trimming cost V 3 bases and J 11 bases, with 17 bases left between them. Here the CDR3 reads CSARDPTWWSQHF. The CDR3, as DNA: TGCAGTGCTAGGGACCCGACGTGGTGGTCCCAGCATTTT.

DNA for the CDR3: TGTGCCAGCAGTTACCAGGGGTACAATCAGCCCCAGCATTTT. Protein product: CASSYQGYNQPQHF. This sequence joins TRBV6-6 and TRBJ1-5; D is perhaps TRBD1 (6 bases). V lost 2 bases to trimming and J lost 3 bases, with 8 bases between them. The CDR3 covers 14 residues. Germline CDR1 MNHNY, CDR2 SVGAGI (reference sequence).

The chain carries TRBV20-1 and TRBJ2-7; the D gene could be TRBD1 or TRBD2 (7 bases each). Trimming stripped 8 bases from V and 3 bases from J, with 23 bases between. The germline CDR1 and CDR2 sequences are DFQATT and SNEGSKA (reference sequence). The CDR3 extends over 15 amino acids. The chain's CDR3 is CSTPGGTALGYEQYF. Here the CDR3 DNA reads TGCAGTACCCCCGGGGGGACAGCACTCGGCTACGAGCAGTACTTC.

The chain couples TRBV7-3 to TRBJ1-2; a possible D gene is TRBD1 (5 bases). This CDR3 spans 18 amino acids. With 5 bases removed from V and 1 base from J, the gap between germline ends came to 23 bases. The germline CDR1 and CDR2 sequences are SGHTA and FQGTGA. CDR3 sequence reads: CASSPRRDLSGNNYGYTF. The DNA for the CDR3 is TGTGCCAGCAGCCCACGGAGGGACCTGTCCGGGAATAACTATGGCTACACCTTC.

As regards this clonotype: A much larger clonotype is one base distant, so this may be a read error. V gene TRBV19 combines with J gene TRBJ1-5; D unclear. The CDR3 totals 13 residues. CDR1 LNHDA and CDR2 SQIVND come from the germline V gene (reference sequence). V lost 4 bases and J lost 5, with 9 bases in between. CDR3: CASSTSPHQPQHF. CDR3 in DNA: TGTGCCAGTAGTACGAGCCCCCATCAGCCCCAGCATTTT. The variable domain in full, with the rest retrieved from reference TRBV19 and TRBJ1-5, is DGGITQSPKYLFRKEGQNVTLSCEQNLNHDAMYWYRQDPGQGLRLIYYSQIVNDFQKGDIAEGYSVSREKKESFPLTVTSAQKNPTAFYLCASSTSPHQPQHFGDGTRLSIL.

This clonotype was seen a handful of times. The J gene is TRBJ1-4, the V gene TRBV19; D is unresolved. V lost 3 bases and J lost 4, with 6 bases in between. The germline V gene has CDR1 LNHDA and CDR2 SQIVND (reference sequence). There are 13 residues in the CDR3. For the CDR3, the DNA is TGTGCCAGTAGTATGGATTATAATGAAAAACTGTTTTTT. Its translation is CASSMDYNEKLFF.

A note on this clonotype: A read error may explain this, as a much larger clone is one base away. The J gene is TRBJ2-7, the V gene TRBV7-2, with 7 bases that match TRBD2. Germline assignment: CDR1 SGHTA and CDR2 FQGNSA. The CDR3 has 15 amino acids. J was trimmed by 5 bases and V by 3 bases; bases with no gene match: 10. Here the CDR3 reads CASSFRLAGYHEQYF. CDR3 in DNA: TGTGCCAGCAGCTTCCGACTAGCCGGTTACCACGAGCAGTACTTC.

This chain joins TRBV11-1 and TRBJ1-6; the match to TRBD1 covers 12 bases. The ends lost 5 bases at V and 5 bases at J; junction bases unmatched: 10. Germline V gene lookup returns CDR1 SGHAT and CDR2 FQDESV (reference sequence). The CDR3 has 18 residues. This CDR3 is CASSPTGTGGINNSPLHF. CDR3 in DNA: TGTGCCAGCAGCCCTACCGGGACAGGGGGCATTAATAATTCACCCCTCCACTTT.

As concerns this clonotype: A much larger clone sits a single nucleotide away, making a read error possible. The conserved phenylalanine or tryptophan normally closing the CDR3 is absent here, so this likely arose from a read error. This chain joins TRBV19 and TRBJ1-1, with 9 bases lining up with TRBD1. CDR1 LNHDA and CDR2 SQIVND come from the germline V gene (reference sequence). The CDR3 has 14 amino acids. V shed 5 bases and J 11 bases; nucleotides not matched to a gene: 12. The CDR3 DNA is TGTGCCAGTAGTCGGGACAGGGAGGTCTGGTGGGCTTTCCTT. Translating gives CASSRDREVWWAFL.